Listed here is a single TCR beta chain. Its target is unknown. Carried by the TCR beta cDNA libraries were unique molecular identifiers. TCRdb recomputed calls from the PCR reads with MiXCR, one row per CDR3 protein. The sample shows roughly 650,000 distinct CDR3 sequences, approximately 60% of them seen only once. These data come from a study of post-analysis software for immune sequencing data. Findings and caveats of the study: Versus controls, multiple sclerosis patients showed significantly lower diversity (normalized Chao1). Batch-matched samples strongly co-clustered by F measure. Elevated frequency relative to controls characterized four or five TRBV segments in patients, TRBV5-6, TRBV5-1 and TRBV20-1 among them.

This CDR3 region has 14 residues. CDR1 and CDR2 from the germline V gene are MGHDK and SYGVNS. V was trimmed by 2 bases and J by 2 bases, leaving 9 bases between them. Material for sequencing was blood. The chain recombines TRBV25-1 with TRBJ2-5; D call uncertain. This receptor was identified in a girl aged 2 to 10 with multiple sclerosis. The DNA of the CDR3 is TGTGCCAGCAGTGAAAGCGTGGGGCAAGAGACCCAGTACTTC. As protein: CASSESVGQETQYF.